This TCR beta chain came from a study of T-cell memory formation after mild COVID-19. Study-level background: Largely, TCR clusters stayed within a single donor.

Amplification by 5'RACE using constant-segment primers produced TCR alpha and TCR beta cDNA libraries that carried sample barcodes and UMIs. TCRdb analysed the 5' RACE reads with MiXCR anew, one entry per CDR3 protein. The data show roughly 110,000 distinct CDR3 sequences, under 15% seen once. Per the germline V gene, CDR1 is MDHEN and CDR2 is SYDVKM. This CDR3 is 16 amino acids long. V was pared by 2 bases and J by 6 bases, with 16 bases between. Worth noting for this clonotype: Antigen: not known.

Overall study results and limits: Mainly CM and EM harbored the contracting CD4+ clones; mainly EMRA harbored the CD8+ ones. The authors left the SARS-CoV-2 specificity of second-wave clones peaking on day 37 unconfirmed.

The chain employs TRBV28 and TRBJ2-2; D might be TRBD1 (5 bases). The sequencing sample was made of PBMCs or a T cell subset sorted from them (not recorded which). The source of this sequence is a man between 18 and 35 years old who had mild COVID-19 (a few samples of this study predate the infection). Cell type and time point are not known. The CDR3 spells CASSLLQGSFAGELFF. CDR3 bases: TGTGCCAGCAGTTTACTGCAGGGAAGCTTTGCCGGGGAGCTGTTTTTT.